This TCR beta chain was retrieved from a study of control samples from healthy donors and cancer patients. Assay: immunoSEQ multiplex PCR; the TCRdb copy retains only in-frame clones and omits some. The table shows fewer than 120,000 clones, with roughly 88% occurring only once. This CDR3 is 14 amino acids long. V lost 0 bases and J lost 4, with 10 bases in between. Germline values: CDR1 SGHRS, CDR2 YFSETQ. This receptor was taken from a woman aged 55-75 years with lung cancer. The rearrangement joins TRBV5-1 to TRBJ1-2, with D uncertain. Sequences were obtained from PBMCs. This chain's CDR3 is CASSLAPEFYGYTF. DNA of the CDR3: TGCGCCAGCAGCTTGGCTCCAGAATTCTATGGCTACACCTTC.